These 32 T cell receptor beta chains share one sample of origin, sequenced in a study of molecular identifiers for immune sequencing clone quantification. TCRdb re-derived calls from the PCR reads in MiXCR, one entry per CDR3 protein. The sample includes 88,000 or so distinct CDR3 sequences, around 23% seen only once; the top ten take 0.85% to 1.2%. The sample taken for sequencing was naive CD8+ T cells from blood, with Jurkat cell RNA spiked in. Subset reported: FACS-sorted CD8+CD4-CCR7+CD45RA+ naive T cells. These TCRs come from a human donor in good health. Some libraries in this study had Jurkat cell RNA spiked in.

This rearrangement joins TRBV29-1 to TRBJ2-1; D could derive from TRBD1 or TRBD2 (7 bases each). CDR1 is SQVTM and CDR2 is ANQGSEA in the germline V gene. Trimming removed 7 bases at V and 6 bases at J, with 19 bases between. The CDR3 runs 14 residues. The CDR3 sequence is CSGWEGARANEQFF. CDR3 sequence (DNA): TGCAGCGGCTGGGAGGGGGCCCGGGCCAATGAGCAGTTCTTC.

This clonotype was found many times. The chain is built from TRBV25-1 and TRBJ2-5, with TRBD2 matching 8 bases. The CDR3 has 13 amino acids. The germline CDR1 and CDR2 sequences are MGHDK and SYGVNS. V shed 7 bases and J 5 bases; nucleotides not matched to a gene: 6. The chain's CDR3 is CASMAGGEETQYF. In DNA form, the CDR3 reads TGTGCCAGCATGGCGGGGGGTGAGGAGACCCAGTACTTC. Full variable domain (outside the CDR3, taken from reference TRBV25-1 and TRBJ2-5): EADIYQTPRYLVIGTGKKITLECSQTMGHDKMYWYQQDPGMELHLIHYSYGVNSTEKGDLSSESTVSRIRTEHFPLTLESARPSHTSQYLCASMAGGEETQYFGPGTRLLVL.

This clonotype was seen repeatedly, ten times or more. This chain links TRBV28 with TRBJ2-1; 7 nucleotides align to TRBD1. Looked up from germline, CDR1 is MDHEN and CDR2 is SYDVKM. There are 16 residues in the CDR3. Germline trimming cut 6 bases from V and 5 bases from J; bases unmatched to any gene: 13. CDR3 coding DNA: TGTGCCAGCAGCCAGCAATTGGGACAGACTCACAATGAGCAGTTCTTC. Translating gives CASSQQLGQTHNEQFF.

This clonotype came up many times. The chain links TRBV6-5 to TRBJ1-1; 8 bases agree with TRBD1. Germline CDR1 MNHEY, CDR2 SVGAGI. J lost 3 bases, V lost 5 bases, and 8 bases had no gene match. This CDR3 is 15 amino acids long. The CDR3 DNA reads TGTGCCAGCAGTGAACAGGGGGGAATTGACACTGAAGCTTTCTTT. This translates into CASSEQGGIDTEAFF.

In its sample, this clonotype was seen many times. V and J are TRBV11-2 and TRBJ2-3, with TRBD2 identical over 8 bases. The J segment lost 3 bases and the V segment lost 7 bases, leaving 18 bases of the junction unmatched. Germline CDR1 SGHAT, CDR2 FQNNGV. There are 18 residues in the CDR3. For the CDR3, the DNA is TGTGCCAGCACCCCAGGGCGGGGAGTAGCGGGATGGACAGATACGCAGTATTTT. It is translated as CASTPGRGVAGWTDTQYF.

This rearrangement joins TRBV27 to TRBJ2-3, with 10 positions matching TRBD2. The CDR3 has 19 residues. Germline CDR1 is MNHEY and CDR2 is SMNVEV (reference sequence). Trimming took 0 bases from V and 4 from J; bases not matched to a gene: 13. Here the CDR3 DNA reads TGTGCCAGCAGTTTATCCGCGGTAGCGGGGGGTATACCGCCAGATACGCAGTATTTT. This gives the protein CASSLSAVAGGIPPDTQYF.

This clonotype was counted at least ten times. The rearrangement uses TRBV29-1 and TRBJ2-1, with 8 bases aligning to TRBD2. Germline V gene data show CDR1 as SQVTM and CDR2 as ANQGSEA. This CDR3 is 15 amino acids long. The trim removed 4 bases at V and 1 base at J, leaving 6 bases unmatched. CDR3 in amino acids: CSVGKREPSYNEQFF. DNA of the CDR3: TGCAGCGTTGGTAAGCGGGAGCCGTCCTACAATGAGCAGTTCTTC.

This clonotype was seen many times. For the CDR3, the DNA is TGTGCCAGCAGCCCCTCCCCCGGCGCTGATTCCTCCAAAGGCACAGATACGCAGTATTTT. Protein product: CASSPSPGADSSKGTDTQYF. This sequence joins TRBV7-9 and TRBJ2-3, with D unresolved. V dropped 5 bases and J dropped 1 base, with 28 bases sitting between them. The CDR3 consists of 20 residues. Germline-derived CDR1 and CDR2 are SEHNR and FQNEAQ (reference sequence).

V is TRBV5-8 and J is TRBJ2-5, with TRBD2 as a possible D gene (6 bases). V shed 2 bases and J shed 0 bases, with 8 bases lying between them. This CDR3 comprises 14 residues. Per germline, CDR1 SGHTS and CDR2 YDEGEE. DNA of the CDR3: TGTGCCAGCAGCTTCAGGGACTACCAAGAGACCCAGTACTTC. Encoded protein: CASSFRDYQETQYF.

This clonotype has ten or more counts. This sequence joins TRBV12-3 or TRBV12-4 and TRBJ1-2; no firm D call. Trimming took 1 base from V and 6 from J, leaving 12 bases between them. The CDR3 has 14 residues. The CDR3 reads CASSLGLPVHGYTF. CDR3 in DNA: TGTGCCAGCAGTTTAGGGCTCCCCGTCCATGGCTACACCTTC.

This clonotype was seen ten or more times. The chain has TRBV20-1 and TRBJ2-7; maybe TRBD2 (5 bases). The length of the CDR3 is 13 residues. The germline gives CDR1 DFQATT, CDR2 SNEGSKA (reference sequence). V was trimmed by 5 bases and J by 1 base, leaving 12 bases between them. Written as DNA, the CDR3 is TGCAGTGCTCCGGTGAGGGTATCCTACGAGCAGTACTTC. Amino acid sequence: CSAPVRVSYEQYF.

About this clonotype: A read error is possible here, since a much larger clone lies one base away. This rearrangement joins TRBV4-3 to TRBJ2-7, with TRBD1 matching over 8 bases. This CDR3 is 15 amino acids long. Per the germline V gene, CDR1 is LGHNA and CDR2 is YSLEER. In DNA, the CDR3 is TGCGCCAGCGGCCAAGCAAGGACAGGGAGTGACGAGCAGTACTTC. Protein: CASGQARTGSDEQYF.

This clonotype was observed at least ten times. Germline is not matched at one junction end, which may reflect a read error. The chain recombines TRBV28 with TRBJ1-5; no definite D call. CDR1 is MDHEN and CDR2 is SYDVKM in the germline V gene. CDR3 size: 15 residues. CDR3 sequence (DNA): TGTGCGAGCACTGTTTTCCGGGGTGGTAGTCAGCCCCAGCATTTT. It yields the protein CASTVFRGGSQPQHF.

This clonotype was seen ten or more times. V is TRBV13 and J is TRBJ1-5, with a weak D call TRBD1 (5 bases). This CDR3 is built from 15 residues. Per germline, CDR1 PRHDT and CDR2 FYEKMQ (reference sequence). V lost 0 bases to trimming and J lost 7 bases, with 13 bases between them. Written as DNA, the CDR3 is TGTGCCAGCAGCTTAGGCCGGGGGGGGTACCAGCCCCAGCATTTT. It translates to CASSLGRGGYQPQHF.

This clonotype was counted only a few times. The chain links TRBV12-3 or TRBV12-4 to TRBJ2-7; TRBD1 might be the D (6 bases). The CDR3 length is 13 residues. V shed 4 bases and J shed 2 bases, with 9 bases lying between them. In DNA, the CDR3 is TGTGCCAGCAGTTACGACAGGCCCTACGAGCAGTACTTC. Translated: CASSYDRPYEQYF.

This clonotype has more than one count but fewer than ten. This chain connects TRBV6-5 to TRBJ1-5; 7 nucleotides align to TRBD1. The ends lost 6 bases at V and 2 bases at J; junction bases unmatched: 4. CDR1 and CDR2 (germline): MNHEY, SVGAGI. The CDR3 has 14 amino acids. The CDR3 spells CASSPGGGNQPQHF. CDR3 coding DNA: TGTGCCAGCAGCCCAGGGGGTGGCAATCAGCCCCAGCATTTT.

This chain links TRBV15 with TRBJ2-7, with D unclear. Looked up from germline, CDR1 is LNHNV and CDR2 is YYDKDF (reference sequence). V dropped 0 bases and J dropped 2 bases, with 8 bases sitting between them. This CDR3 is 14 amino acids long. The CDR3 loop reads CATSREAGPYEQYF. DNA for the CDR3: TGTGCCACCAGCAGAGAGGCAGGACCCTACGAGCAGTACTTC.

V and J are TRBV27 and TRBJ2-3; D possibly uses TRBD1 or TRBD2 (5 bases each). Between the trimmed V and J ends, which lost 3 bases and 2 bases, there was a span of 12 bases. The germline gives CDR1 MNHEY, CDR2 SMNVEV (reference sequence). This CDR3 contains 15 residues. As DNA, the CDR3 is TGTGCCAGCAGTTTTGGCACGGGACCCACAGATACGCAGTATTTT. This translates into CASSFGTGPTDTQYF.

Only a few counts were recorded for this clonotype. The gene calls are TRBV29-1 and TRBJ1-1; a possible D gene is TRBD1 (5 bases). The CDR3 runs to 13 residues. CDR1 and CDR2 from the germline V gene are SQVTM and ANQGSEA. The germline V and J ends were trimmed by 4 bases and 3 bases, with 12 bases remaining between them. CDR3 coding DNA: TGCAGCGTTGTAAAAGGGGAGTACACTGAAGCTTTCTTT. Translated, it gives CSVVKGEYTEAFF.

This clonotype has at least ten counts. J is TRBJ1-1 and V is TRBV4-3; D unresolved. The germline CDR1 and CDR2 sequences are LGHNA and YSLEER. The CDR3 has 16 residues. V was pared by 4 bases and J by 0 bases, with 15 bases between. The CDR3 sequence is CASSPGTRRLNTEAFF. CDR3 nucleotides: TGCGCCAGCAGCCCCGGTACGAGGCGATTGAACACTGAAGCTTTCTTT.

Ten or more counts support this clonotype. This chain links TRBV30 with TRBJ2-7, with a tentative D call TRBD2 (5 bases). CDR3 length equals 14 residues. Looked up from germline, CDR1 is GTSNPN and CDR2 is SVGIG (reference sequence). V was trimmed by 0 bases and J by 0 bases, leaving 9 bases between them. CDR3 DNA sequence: TGTGCCTGGAGTGTGGAGGCAAGCTCCTACGAGCAGTACTTC. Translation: CAWSVEASSYEQYF.

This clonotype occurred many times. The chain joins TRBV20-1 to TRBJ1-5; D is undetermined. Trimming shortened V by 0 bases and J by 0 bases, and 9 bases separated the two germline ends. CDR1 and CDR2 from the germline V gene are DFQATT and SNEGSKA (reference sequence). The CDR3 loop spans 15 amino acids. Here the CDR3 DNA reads TGCAGTGCTAGAGATCGGCAATATAGCAATCAGCCCCAGCATTTT. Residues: CSARDRQYSNQPQHF.

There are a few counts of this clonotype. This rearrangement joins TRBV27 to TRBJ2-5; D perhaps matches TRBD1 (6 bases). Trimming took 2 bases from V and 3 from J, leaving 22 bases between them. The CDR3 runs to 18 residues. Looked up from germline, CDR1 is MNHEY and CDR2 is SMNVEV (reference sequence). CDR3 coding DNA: TGTGCCAGCAGTTTAGTCAACGTACAGGGAGTGGGAAAAGAGACCCAGTACTTC. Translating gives CASSLVNVQGVGKETQYF.

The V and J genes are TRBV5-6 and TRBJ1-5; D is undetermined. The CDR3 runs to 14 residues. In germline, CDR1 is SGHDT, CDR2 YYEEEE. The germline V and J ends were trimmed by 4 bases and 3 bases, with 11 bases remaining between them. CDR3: CASSPLGDNQPQHF. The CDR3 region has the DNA TGTGCCAGCAGCCCACTTGGGGACAATCAGCCCCAGCATTTT.

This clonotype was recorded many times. The CDR3 sequence is CASSLQRLGSYEQYF. CDR3 DNA: TGTGCCAGCAGTTTGCAGCGGCTCGGCTCCTACGAGCAGTACTTC. The chain employs TRBV28 and TRBJ2-7, with D maybe TRBD2 (5 bases). This CDR3 region has 15 residues. Trimming removed 3 bases at V and 0 bases at J, with 12 bases between. Looked up from germline, CDR1 is MDHEN and CDR2 is SYDVKM. The full variable domain, with the rest looked up from reference TRBV28 and TRBJ2-7, is DVKVTQSSRYLVKRTGEKVFLECVQDMDHENMFWYRQDPGLGLRLIYFSYDVKMKEKGDIPEGYSVSREKKERFSLILESASTNQTSMYLCASSLQRLGSYEQYFGPGTRLTVT.

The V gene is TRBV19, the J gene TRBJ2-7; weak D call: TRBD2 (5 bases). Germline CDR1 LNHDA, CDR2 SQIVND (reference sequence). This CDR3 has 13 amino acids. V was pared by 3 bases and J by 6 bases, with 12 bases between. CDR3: CASSIVEGSEQYF. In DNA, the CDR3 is TGTGCCAGTAGTATTGTTGAGGGTTCCGAGCAGTACTTC.

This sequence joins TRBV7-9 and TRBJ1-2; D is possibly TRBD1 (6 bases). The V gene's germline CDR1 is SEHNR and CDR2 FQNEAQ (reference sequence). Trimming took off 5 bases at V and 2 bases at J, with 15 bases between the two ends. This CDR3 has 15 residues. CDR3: CASSQSTGANYGYTF. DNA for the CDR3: TGTGCCAGCAGCCAATCAACGGGGGCCAACTATGGCTACACCTTC.

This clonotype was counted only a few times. For the CDR3, the DNA is TGTGCCAGCAGAACTCAACTGACAGGGCGTTATGGCTACACCTTC. It codes for CASRTQLTGRYGYTF. This rearrangement joins TRBV27 to TRBJ1-2; TRBD1 agrees at 7 bases. Germline CDR1 reads MNHEY; CDR2 reads SMNVEV (reference sequence). Germline trimming cut 6 bases from V and 5 bases from J; bases unmatched to any gene: 12. The CDR3 contains 15 residues.

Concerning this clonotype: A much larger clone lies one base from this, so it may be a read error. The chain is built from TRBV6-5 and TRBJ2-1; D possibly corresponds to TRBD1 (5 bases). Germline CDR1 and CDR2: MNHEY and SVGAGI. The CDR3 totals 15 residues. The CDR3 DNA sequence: TGTGCCAGCAGTCCCCGGCAGGGCTCCCACAATGAGCAGTTCTTC. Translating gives CASSPRQGSHNEQFF.

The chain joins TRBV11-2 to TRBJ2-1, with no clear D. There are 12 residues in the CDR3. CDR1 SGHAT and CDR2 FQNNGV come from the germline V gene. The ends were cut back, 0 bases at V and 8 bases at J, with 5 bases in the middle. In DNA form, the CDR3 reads TGTGCCAGCAGCTTAGACAGGCATGAGCAGTTCTTC. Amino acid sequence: CASSLDRHEQFF.

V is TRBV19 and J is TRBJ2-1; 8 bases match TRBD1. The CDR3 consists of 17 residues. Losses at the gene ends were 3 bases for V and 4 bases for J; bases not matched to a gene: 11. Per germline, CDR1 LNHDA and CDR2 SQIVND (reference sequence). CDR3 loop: CASSIGGQGAFYNEQFF. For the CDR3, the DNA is TGTGCCAGTAGTATTGGTGGTCAGGGGGCTTTTTACAATGAGCAGTTCTTC.

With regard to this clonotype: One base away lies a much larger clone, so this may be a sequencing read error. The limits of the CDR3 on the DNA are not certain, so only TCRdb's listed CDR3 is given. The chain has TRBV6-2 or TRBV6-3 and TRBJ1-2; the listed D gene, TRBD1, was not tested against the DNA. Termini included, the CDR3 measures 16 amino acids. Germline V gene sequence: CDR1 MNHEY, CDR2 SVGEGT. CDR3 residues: CASKLSWDGPNYGCTF.